These 13 T cell receptor beta chains came from one sample sequenced in a study of cytomegalovirus exposure and HLA in healthy donors. Primers: 60 Vbeta forward and 13 Jbeta reverse. Clones were sequenced by immunoSEQ multiplex PCR, and TCRdb holds only the in-frame ones, with some missing. The data hold about 110,000 clones, with roughly 70% observed a single time. The specimen was PBMCs. All receptors come from a man aged 25-40 years in good health and CMV-seropositive.

This clone appeared a single time. This chain connects TRBV7-8 to TRBJ1-5, with no clear D. Germline CDR1 SGHVS, CDR2 FQNEAQ. Trimming removed 2 bases from V and 0 bases from J, with 11 bases in between. The CDR3 totals 16 residues. Written as DNA, the CDR3 is TGTGCCAGCAGCTTACGAGCGGCCTATAGCAATCAGCCCCAGCATTTT. It encodes CASSLRAAYSNQPQHF.

The rearrangement links TRBV19 to TRBJ2-7, with 7 bases fitting TRBD1. This CDR3 comprises 17 residues. V gave up 4 bases and J gave up 3 bases; unmatched junction bases: 15. From germline, CDR1 is LNHDA and CDR2 SQIVND (reference sequence). CDR3 sequence: CASSTTSDRRVGYEQYV. For the CDR3, the DNA is TGTGCCAGTAGTACCACCTCGGACAGGCGAGTAGGCTACGAGCAGTACGTC.

The chain recombines TRBV10-3 with TRBJ2-3; 7 bases are shared with TRBD2. Germline CDR1 and CDR2: ENHRY and SYGVKD. The CDR3 is made up of 14 amino acids. The ends lost 6 bases at V and 2 bases at J; junction bases unmatched: 5. The CDR3 DNA reads TGTGCCATCAGGCGGGGGACCGACACAGATACGCAGTATTTT. It codes for CAIRRGTDTDTQYF.

The sample holds a few counts of this clone. The chain has TRBV28 and TRBJ1-2, with TRBD1 matching 7 bases. This CDR3 region has 18 residues. Germline assignment: CDR1 MDHEN and CDR2 SYDVKM. V was pared by 1 base and J by 2 bases, with 13 bases of the junction left unmatched. Here the CDR3 reads CASSLLEVPGGRNYGYTF. The DNA of the CDR3 is TGTGCCAGCAGTTTATTGGAGGTACCAGGGGGGAGGAACTATGGCTACACCTTC.

This chain links TRBV15 with TRBJ2-3; 7 bases match TRBD2. Germline V gene data show CDR1 as LNHNV and CDR2 as YYDKDF (reference sequence). This CDR3 comprises 14 residues. V dropped 8 bases and J dropped 2; count of bases not matched to a gene: 7. The CDR3 DNA sequence: TGTGCCACCCGAACGGGAGGCGTCACAGATACGCAGTATTTT. Translated: CATRTGGVTDTQYF.

The chain uses TRBV4-1 and TRBJ2-1, with 14 bases lining up with TRBD2. Germline V lookup: CDR1 MGHRA, CDR2 YSYEKL. The CDR3 is made up of 17 amino acids. Unmatched junction bases numbered 10, after V lost 3 bases and J lost 9 bases. The CDR3: CASSQPLTSGGAGEQFF. The DNA for the CDR3 is TGCGCCAGCAGCCAGCCCCTGACTAGCGGGGGGGCAGGTGAGCAGTTCTTC.

V and J are TRBV9 and TRBJ1-3, with a possible D match to TRBD1 (6 bases). The CDR3 has 16 amino acids. Trimming pared 0 bases from V and 3 bases from J, leaving 13 bases between. The germline V gene has CDR1 SGDLS and CDR2 YYNGEE. CDR3 residues: CASSVGTGLSGNTIYF. The CDR3 coding sequence is TGTGCCAGCAGCGTAGGCACAGGGCTAAGTGGAAACACCATATATTTT. Combining the CDR3 with reference TRBV9 and TRBJ1-3 gives the whole variable domain DSGVTQTPKHLITATGQRVTLRCSPRSGDLSVYWYQQSLDQGLQFLIQYYNGEERAKGNILERFSAQQFPDLHSELNLSSLELGDSALYFCASSVGTGLSGNTIYFGEGSWLTVV.

V is TRBV13 and J is TRBJ1-6; D ambiguous. CDR3 length: 14 amino acids. Germline CDR1 is PRHDT and CDR2 is FYEKMQ (reference sequence). Deletions cut 1 base from V and 7 bases from J, with 8 bases between. The CDR3 region is CASSLASGNSPLHF. CDR3 coding DNA: TGTGCCAGCAGCTTAGCATCGGGAAATTCACCCCTCCACTTT.

As to this clone: A read error may account for a junction end that differs from germline. This CDR3 reads CASNQAGAGNNEQFF. The CDR3 DNA reads TGCGCCAGCAACCAAGCGGGAGCAGGGAACAATGAGCAGTTCTTC. This chain links TRBV4-1 with TRBJ2-1; 8 nucleotides match TRBD2. CDR3 length: 15 amino acids. Germline V gene data show CDR1 as MGHRA and CDR2 as YSYEKL.

This clone has more than one count but fewer than ten. The chain combines TRBV4-1 with TRBJ2-1, with 8 bases aligning to TRBD1. This CDR3 comprises 17 residues. Germline V gene data show CDR1 as MGHRA and CDR2 as YSYEKL. V gave up 2 bases and J gave up 6 bases; unmatched junction bases: 12. The CDR3 region is CASSQSPWQGAGNEQFF. The DNA of the CDR3 is TGCGCCAGCAGCCAATCTCCTTGGCAGGGGGCGGGCAATGAGCAGTTCTTC.

The J gene is TRBJ2-2, the V gene TRBV5-4, with D possibly matching TRBD1 (6 bases). Trimming shortened V by 4 bases and J by 7 bases, and 20 bases separated the two germline ends. Per the germline V gene, CDR1 is SGHNT and CDR2 is YYREEE (reference sequence). The CDR3 contains 16 residues. The DNA for the CDR3 is TGTGCCAGCAGCGACGTCACAGGGTTGTTCAGCGGGGAGCTGTTTTTT. It is translated as CASSDVTGLFSGELFF.

The chain couples TRBV4-3 to TRBJ2-3; 8 bases line up with TRBD1. CDR3 length equals 16 residues. V trimming: 0 bases; J trimming: 2 bases; junction bases outside the gene matches: 4. CDR1 and CDR2 (germline): LGHNA, YSLEER. CDR3 sequence (DNA): TGCGCCAGCAGCCAAGATCGCAGGGGGCTCACAGATACGCAGTATTTT. This sequence encodes CASSQDRRGLTDTQYF.

The chain is built from TRBV30 and TRBJ2-2; D gene unclear. Trimming stripped 4 bases from V and 2 bases from J, with 8 bases between. The CDR3 totals 13 residues. Germline CDR1 reads GTSNPN; CDR2 reads SVGIG (reference sequence). This CDR3 is CAWNLLNTGELFF. The DNA for the CDR3 is TGTGCCTGGAATCTACTAAACACCGGGGAGCTGTTTTTT.